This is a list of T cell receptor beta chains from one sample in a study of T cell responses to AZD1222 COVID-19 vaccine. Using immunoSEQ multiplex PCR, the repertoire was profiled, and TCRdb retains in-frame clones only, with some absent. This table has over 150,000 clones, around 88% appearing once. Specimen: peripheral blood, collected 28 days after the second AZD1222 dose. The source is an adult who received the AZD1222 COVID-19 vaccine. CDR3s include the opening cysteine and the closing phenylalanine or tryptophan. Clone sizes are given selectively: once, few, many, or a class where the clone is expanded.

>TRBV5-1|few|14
CASSTTGADEKLFF
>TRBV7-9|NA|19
CASSSPLRASGGTYNEQFF
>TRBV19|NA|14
CASSRTGTGYEQYF
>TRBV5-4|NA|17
CASSTPRNRGRFYGYTF
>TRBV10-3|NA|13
CAISVTAGEPQHF
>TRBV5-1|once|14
CASSLERISTEAFF
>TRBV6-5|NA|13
CAIYNSGANVLTF
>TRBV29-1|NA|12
CSVEEGSYEQYF
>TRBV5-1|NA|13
CASSADRNTEAFF
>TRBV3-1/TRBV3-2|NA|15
CASSPDRGFGNTIYF
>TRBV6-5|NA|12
CASSLRRQPQHF
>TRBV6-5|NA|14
CASSVTGLAGELFF
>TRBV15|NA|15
CATSREAFLGEKLFF
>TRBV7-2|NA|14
CASSMTGSNEKLFF
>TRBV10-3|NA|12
CAITEGNTEAFF
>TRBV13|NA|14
CASSLIDINTEAFF
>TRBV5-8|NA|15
CASSSDRVGVTEAFF
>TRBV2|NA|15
CASSEAGRLRVTQYF
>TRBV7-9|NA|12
CASSDTRVEAFF
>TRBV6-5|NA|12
CASSKQGYEQYF
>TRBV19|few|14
CASSNGGGTYEQYF
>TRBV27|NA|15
CASSPTGAGNYGYTF
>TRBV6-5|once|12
CASRSGRDTQYF
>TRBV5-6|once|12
CASSLVGDEQFF
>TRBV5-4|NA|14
CASSLGGAHEKLFF
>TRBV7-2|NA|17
CASSFFRRDRFPGELFF
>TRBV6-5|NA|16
CASSYRGAGVADTQYF
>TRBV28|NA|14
CASRVGGQYNEQFF
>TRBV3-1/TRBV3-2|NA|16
CASSLESVVGNYGYTF
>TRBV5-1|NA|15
CATRAGGENTGELFF
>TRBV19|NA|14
CASSMGSSGNTIYF
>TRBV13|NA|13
CASSLGDLGEQYF
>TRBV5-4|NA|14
CASSLFLGAKEQYF
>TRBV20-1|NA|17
CSASDRGTPARSSPLHF
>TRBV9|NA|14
CASSVGQGNYGYTF
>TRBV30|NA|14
CASIGGYGGTEAFF
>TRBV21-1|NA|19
CASSTVPGAGTSWDNEQFF
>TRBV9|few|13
CASSPRTAQPLHF
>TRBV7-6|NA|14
CASSSGTRQETQYF
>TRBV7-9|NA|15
CASSQTRESGQPQHF
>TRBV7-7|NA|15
CASAVASGSSYEQYF
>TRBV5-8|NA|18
CASSLRASGGPRTDTQYF